This TCR beta chain was sequenced in a study of T cells in Graves' hyperthyroidism and ophthalmopathy. Regarding the study as a whole: From stable hyperthyroidism, ophthalmopathy was separated by a 13 V-J model.

Germline trimming cut 10 bases from V and 8 bases from J; bases unmatched to any gene: 22. Germline V gene lookup returns CDR1 MNHEY and CDR2 SMNVEV (reference sequence). The CDR3 runs to 17 residues. What was amplified from RNA transcripts were TCR beta CDR3 regions. Carried out on the TCR CDR3, a first-round RT-PCR used the HTBI primer set. TCRdb passed the multiplex PCR reads through MiXCR, listing each CDR3 protein once. The repertoire has about 690,000 distinct CDR3 sequences, roughly a sixth of them found once; the top ten carry 15% to 18%. A note on this clonotype: Antigen specificity is unknown.

The receptor's source is a man in his forties or fifties with Graves' hyperthyroidism. The chain couples TRBV27 to TRBJ2-3, with TRBD2 identical over 9 bases. The sequenced material came from blood. CDR3 in amino acids: CATTRLRASGVSGTQYF. The DNA of the CDR3 is TGTGCCACGACACGCTTGCGGGCTAGCGGGGTATCAGGTACGCAGTATTTT.